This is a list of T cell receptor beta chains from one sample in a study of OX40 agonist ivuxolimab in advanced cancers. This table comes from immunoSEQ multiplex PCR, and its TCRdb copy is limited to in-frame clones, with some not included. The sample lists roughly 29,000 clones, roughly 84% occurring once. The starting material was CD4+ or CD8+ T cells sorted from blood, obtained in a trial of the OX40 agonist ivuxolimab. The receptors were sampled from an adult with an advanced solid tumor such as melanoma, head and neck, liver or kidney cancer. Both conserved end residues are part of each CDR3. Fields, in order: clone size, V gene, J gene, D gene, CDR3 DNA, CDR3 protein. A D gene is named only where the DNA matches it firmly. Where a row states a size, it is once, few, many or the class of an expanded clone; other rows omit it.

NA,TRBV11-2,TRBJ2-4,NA,TGTGCCAGCACCCTCGCCTGGGCACCCGTCGCCAAAAACATTCAGTACTTC,CASTLAWAPVAKNIQYF
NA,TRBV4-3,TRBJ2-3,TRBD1,TGCGCCAGCAGCCAAGACGGGGACAGGGAGACAGATACGCAGTATTTT,CASSQDGDRETDTQYF
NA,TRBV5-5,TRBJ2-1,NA,TGTGCCAGCAGACTTGGAGGGAATGAGCAGTTCTTC,CASRLGGNEQFF
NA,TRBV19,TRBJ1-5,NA,TGTGCCAGTAGTCCTAGTGATGCAGGCAATCAGCCCCAGCATTTT,CASSPSDAGNQPQHF
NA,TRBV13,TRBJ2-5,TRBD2,TGTGCCAGCAGCCGAGTTGGGGTAGCGGGACAAGAGACCCAGTACTTC,CASSRVGVAGQETQYF
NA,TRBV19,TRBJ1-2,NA,TGTGCCAGTAGTATAGCGGTCGCATATGGCTACACCTTC,CASSIAVAYGYTF
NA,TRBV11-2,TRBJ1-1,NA,TGTGCCAGCAGCCCCCTCGAGGGACTCTGGAACACTGAAGCTTTCTTT,CASSPLEGLWNTEAFF
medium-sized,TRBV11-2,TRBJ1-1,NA,TGTGCCAGCAGCCTCGGGGGGCACACTGAAGCTTTCTTT,CASSLGGHTEAFF
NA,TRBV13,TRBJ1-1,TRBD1,TGTGCCAGCAGCTTAGGAGCAGGGGGCGAAGCTTTCTTT,CASSLGAGGEAFF
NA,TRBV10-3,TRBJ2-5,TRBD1,TGTGCCATCAGCGACGACAGGGGGGCTCAAGAGACCCAGTACTTC,CAISDDRGAQETQYF
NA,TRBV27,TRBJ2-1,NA,TGTGCCAGCAGTCCGTGGCAGGGTCAAGTCAATGAGCAGTTCTTC,CASSPWQGQVNEQFF
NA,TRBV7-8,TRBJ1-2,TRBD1,TGTGCCAGCAGCTTACCAGGGGGCGGTGGCTACACCTTC,CASSLPGGGGYTF
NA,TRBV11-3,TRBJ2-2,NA,TGTGCCAGCAGCCAAAACACCGGGGAGCTGTTTTTT,CASSQNTGELFF
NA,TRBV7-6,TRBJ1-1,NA,TGTGCCAGCAGCTCAGGGGCATATGTCCGGAACACTGAAGCTTTCTTT,CASSSGAYVRNTEAFF
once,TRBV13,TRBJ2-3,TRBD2,TGTGCCAGCAGCTCCTTAGCGGGAGGACGGCTCAAGGGTACGCAGTATTTT,CASSSLAGGRLKGTQYF
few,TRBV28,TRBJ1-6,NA,TGTGCCAGCAGTCTTTTGACAGACAATTCACCCCTCCACTTT,CASSLLTDNSPLHF
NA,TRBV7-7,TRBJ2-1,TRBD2,TGTGCTAGCAGCTTAGCGGGAGGAACCCACAATGAGCAGTTCTTC,CASSLAGGTHNEQFF
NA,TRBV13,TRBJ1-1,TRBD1,TGTGCCAGCAGCCCAACAGGGGTCGTTTGGAACACTGAAGCTTTCTTT,CASSPTGVVWNTEAFF
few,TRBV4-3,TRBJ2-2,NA,TGCGCCAGCAGCCAAGATGCGCTAGCAGGAACTTCCACCGGGGAGCTGTTTTTT,CASSQDALAGTSTGELFF
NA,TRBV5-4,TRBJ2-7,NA,TGTGCCAGCAGCTTGGAGAGCTCCTACGAGCAGTACTTC,CASSLESSYEQYF
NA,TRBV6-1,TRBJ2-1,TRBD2,TGTGCCAGCAGTGAGCTAGCGGGAGGGTTGAATGAGCAGTTCTTC,CASSELAGGLNEQFF
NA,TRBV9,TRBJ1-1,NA,TGTGCCAGCAGCGTAGGGGATACTGAAGCTTTCTTT,CASSVGDTEAFF